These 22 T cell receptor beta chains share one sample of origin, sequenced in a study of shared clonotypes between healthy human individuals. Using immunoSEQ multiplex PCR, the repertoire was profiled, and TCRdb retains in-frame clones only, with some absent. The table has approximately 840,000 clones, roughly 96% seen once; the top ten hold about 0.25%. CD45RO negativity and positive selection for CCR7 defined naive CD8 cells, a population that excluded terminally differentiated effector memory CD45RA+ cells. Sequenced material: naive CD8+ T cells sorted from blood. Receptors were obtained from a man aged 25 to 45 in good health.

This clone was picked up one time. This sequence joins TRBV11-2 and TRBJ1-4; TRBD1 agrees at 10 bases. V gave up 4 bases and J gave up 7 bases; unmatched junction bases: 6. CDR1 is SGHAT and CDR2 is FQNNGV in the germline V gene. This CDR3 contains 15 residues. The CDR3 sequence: CASSSLGTGVEKLFF. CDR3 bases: TGTGCCAGCAGCTCCCTCGGGACAGGGGTTGAAAAACTGTTTTTT. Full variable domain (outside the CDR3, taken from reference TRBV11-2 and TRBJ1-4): EAGVAQSPRYKIIEKRQSVAFWCNPISGHATLYWYQQILGQGPKLLIQFQNNGVVDDSQLPKDRFSAERLKGVDSTLKIQPAKLEDSAVYLCASSSLGTGVEKLFFGSGTQLSVL.

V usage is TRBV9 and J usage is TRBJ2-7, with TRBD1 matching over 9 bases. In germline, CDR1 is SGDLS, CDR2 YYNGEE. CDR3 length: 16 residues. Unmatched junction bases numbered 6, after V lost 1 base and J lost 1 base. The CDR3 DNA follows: TGTGCCAGCAGCGTAAACCCGGGACAGGGATCCTACGAGCAGTACTTC. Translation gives CASSVNPGQGSYEQYF.

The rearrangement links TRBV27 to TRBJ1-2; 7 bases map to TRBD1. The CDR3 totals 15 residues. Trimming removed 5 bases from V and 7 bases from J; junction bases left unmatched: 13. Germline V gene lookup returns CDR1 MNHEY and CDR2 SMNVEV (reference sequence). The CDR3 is CASSPRTGPAAGYTF. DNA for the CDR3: TGTGCCAGCAGTCCAAGGACAGGCCCAGCAGCTGGCTACACCTTC.

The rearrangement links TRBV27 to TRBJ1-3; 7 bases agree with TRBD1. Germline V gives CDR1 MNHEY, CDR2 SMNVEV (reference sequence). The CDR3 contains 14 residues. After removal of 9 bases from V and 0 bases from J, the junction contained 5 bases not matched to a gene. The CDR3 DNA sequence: TGTGCCAGGCCCAGACAGGGCTCTGGAAACACCATATATTTT. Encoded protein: CARPRQGSGNTIYF.

CDR3 in DNA: TGTGCCAGCAGTCTAGACCCCTACGAGCAGTACTTC. As protein: CASSLDPYEQYF. This chain links TRBV7-6 with TRBJ2-7; no clear D. Trimming pared 6 bases from V and 2 bases from J, leaving 8 bases between. This CDR3 spans 12 amino acids. Germline V gene lookup returns CDR1 SGHVS and CDR2 FNYEAQ. Complete variable domain (other parts from reference TRBV7-6 and TRBJ2-7): GAGVSQSPRYKVTKRGQDVALRCDPISGHVSLYWYRQALGQGPEFLTYFNYEAQQDKSGLPNDRFSAERPEGSISTLTIQRTEQRDSAMYRCASSLDPYEQYFGPGTRLTVT.

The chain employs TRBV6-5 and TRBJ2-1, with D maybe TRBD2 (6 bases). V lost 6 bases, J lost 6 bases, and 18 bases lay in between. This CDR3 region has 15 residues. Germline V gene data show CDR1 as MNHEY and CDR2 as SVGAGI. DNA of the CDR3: TGTGCCAGCAGACTATCGGGGGTACCGTCCAATGAGCAGTTCTTC. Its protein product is CASRLSGVPSNEQFF.

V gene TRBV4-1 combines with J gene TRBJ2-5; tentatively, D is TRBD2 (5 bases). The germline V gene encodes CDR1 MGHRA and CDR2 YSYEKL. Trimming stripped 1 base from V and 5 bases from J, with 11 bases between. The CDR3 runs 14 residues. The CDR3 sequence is CASSQVRRAETQYF. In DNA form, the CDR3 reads TGCGCCAGCAGCCAAGTTCGGCGGGCGGAGACCCAGTACTTC.

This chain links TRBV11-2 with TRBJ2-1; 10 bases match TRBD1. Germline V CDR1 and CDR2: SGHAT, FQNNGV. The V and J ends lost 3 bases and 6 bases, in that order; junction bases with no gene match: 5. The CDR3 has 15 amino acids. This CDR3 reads CASSLGTGASNEQFF. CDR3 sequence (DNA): TGTGCCAGCAGCTTGGGGACAGGGGCTTCCAATGAGCAGTTCTTC.

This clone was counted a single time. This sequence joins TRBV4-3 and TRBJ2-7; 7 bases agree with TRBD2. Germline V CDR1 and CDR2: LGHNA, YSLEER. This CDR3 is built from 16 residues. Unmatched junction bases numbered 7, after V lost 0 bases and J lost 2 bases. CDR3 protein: CASSQDSAGDPYEQYF. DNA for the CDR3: TGCGCCAGCAGCCAAGATTCGGCGGGGGACCCCTACGAGCAGTACTTC.

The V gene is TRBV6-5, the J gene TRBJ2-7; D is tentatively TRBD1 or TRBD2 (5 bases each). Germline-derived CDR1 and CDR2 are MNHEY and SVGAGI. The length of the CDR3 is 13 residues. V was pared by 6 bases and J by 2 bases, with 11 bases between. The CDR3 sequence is CASSRDGTYEQYF. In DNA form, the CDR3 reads TGTGCCAGCAGCCGGGACGGCACCTACGAGCAGTACTTC.

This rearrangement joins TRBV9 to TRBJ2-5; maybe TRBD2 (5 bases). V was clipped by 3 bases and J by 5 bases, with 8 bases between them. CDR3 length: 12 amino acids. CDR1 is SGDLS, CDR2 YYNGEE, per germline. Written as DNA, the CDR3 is TGTGCCAGCAGCGCCAGAGGGGAGACCCAGTACTTC. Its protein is CASSARGETQYF.

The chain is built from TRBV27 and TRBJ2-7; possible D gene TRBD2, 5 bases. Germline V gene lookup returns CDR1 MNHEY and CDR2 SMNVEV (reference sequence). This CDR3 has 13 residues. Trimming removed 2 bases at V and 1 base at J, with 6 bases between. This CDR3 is CASSLIASYEQYF. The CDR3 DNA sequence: TGTGCCAGCAGTTTAATAGCGTCCTACGAGCAGTACTTC.

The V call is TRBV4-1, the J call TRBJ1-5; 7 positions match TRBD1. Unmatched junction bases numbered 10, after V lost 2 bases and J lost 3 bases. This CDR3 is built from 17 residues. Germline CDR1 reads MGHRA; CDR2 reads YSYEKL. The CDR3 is CASSQPLRDSSNQPQHF. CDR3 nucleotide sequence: TGCGCCAGCAGCCAACCGCTCCGGGACAGCTCCAATCAGCCCCAGCATTTT.

CDR3 DNA sequence: TGTGCCAGCAGTTACTCATCGAACACCGGGGAGCTGTTTTTT. It translates to CASSYSSNTGELFF. The genes are TRBV6-5 and TRBJ2-2; D remains ambiguous. Germline V gives CDR1 MNHEY, CDR2 SVGAGI. The CDR3 sequence is 14 residues long. The V and J ends lost 0 bases and 0 bases respectively, with 2 bases between them.

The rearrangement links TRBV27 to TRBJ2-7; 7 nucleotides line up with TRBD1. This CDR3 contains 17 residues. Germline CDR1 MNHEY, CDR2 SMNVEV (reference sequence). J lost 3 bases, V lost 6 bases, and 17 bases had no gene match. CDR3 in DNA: TGTGCCAGCAGCCAACTCACCTCTACAGGGGTCGGCTACGAGCAGTACTTC. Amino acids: CASSQLTSTGVGYEQYF.

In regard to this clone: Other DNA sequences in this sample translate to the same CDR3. CDR3 sequence: CASSQGLAGYNEQFF. The CDR3 DNA reads TGCGCCAGCAGCCAAGGCCTAGCGGGCTACAATGAGCAGTTCTTC. V and J are TRBV4-1 and TRBJ2-1, with 8 bases aligning to TRBD2. The germline gives CDR1 MGHRA, CDR2 YSYEKL. The length of the CDR3 is 15 residues. V lost 1 base, J lost 3 bases, and 2 bases stayed unmatched.

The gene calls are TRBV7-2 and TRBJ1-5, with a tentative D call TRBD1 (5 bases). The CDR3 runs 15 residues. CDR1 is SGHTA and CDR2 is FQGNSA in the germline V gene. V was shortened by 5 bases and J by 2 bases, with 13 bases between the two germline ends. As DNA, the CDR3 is TGTGCCAGCAGCCACAGGCTGGGGGGCAATCAGCCCCAGCATTTT. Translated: CASSHRLGGNQPQHF.

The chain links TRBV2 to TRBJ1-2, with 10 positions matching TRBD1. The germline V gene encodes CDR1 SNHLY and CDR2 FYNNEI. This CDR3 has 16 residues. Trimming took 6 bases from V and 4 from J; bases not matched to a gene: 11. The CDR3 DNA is TGTGCCAGCAGCGAAAGTGACAGGGGGCGCAGCTATGGCTACACCTTC. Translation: CASSESDRGRSYGYTF.

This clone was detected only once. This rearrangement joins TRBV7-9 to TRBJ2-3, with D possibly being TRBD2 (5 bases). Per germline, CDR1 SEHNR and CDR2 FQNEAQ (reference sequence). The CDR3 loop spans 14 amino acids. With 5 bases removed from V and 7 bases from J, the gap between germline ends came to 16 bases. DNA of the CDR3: TGTGCCAGCAGCCCGGCTGGGCGGGCCCATACGCAGTATTTT. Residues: CASSPAGRAHTQYF.

The DNA of the CDR3 is TGCGCCAGCAGCTTTGGCAGAGGTCGCTCCAATGAGCAGTTCTTC. Translating gives CASSFGRGRSNEQFF. The chain links TRBV5-1 to TRBJ2-1, with no clear D. The CDR3 is 15 amino acids. Germline V gene sequence: CDR1 SGHRS, CDR2 YFSETQ. Trimming shortened V by 2 bases and J by 6 bases, and 15 bases separated the two germline ends.

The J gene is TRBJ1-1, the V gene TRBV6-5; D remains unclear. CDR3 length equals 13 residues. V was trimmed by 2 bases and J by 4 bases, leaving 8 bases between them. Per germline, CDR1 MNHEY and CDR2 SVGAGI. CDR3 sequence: CASSYGRGTEAFF. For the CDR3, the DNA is TGTGCCAGCAGTTACGGACGTGGCACTGAAGCTTTCTTT.

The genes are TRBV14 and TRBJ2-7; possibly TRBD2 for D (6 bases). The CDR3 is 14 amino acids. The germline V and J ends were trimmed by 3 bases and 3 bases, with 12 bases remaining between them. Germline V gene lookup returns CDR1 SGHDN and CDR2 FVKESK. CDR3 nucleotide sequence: TGTGCCAGCAGCCAGTTTGCGGGAATCTACGAGCAGTACTTC. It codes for CASSQFAGIYEQYF.